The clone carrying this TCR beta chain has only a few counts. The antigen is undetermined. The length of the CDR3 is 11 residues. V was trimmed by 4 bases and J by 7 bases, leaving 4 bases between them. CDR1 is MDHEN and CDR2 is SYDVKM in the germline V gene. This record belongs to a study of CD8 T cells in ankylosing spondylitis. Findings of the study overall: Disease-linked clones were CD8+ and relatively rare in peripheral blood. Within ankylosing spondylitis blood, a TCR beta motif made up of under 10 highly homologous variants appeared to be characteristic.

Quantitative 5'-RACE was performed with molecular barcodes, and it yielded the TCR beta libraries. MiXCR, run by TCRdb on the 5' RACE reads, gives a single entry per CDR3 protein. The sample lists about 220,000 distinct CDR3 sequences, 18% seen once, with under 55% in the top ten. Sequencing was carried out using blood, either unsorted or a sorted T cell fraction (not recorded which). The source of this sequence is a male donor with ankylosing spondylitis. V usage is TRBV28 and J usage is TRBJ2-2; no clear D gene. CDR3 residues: CASSWGGELFF. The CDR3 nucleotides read TGTGCCAGCAGTTGGGGCGGGGAGCTGTTTTTT. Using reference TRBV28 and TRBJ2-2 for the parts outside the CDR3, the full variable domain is DVKVTQSSRYLVKRTGEKVFLECVQDMDHENMFWYRQDPGLGLRLIYFSYDVKMKEKGDIPEGYSVSREKKERFSLILESASTNQTSMYLCASSWGGELFFGEGSRLTVL.